What follows are 7 T cell receptor beta chains derived from one specimen sequenced in a study of cytomegalovirus exposure and HLA in healthy donors. The PCR contained 60 Vbeta and 13 Jbeta primers. Clones were sequenced by immunoSEQ multiplex PCR, and TCRdb holds only the in-frame ones, with some missing. The sample lists around 130,000 clones; 70% to 80% were seen once. Sequencing used PBMCs. The source of these receptors is a young man in good health and CMV-seronegative.

The J gene is TRBJ2-7, the V gene TRBV6-5; possible D gene TRBD2, 6 bases. This CDR3 is 14 amino acids long. Deletions cut 4 bases from V and 4 bases from J, with 14 bases between. Germline lookup yields CDR1 MNHEY and CDR2 SVGAGI. In nucleotides, the CDR3 is TGTGCCAGCAGTTTGGTCCCGGGGGAATACGAGCAGTACTTC. Residues: CASSLVPGEYEQYF.

The chain is built from TRBV2 and TRBJ2-7; possible D gene TRBD1, 5 bases. The CDR3 extends over 11 amino acids. Trimming shortened V by 8 bases and J by 5 bases, and 10 bases separated the two germline ends. Germline V CDR1 and CDR2: SNHLY, FYNNEI. In DNA form, the CDR3 reads TGTGCCAGCCAGGGATTCAACGAGCAGTACTTC. Residues: CASQGFNEQYF. The whole variable domain, filled in from reference TRBV2 and TRBJ2-7, reads EPEVTQTPSHQVTQMGQEVILRCVPISNHLYFYWYRQILGQKVEFLVSFYNNEISEKSEIFDDQFSVERPDGSNFTLKIRSTKLEDSAMYFCASQGFNEQYFGPGTRLTVT.

This sequence joins TRBV7-9 and TRBJ1-2; TRBD1 agrees at 7 bases. V shed 5 bases, J shed 4 bases, and the junction held 4 bases outside the gene matches. Looked up from germline, CDR1 is SEHNR and CDR2 is FQNEAQ (reference sequence). This CDR3 spans 13 amino acids. The CDR3 DNA is TGTGCCAGCAGCGTACGGGACAGCTATGGCTACACCTTC. As protein: CASSVRDSYGYTF.

The chain carries TRBV10-3 and TRBJ2-5; the D is unclear. The CDR3 covers 16 residues. V lost 3 bases and J 3 bases, leaving 17 bases between the germline ends. Germline V gene data show CDR1 as ENHRY and CDR2 as SYGVKD. CDR3 in amino acids: CAISDPGTPTEETQYF. DNA of the CDR3: TGTGCCATCAGTGATCCGGGTACTCCTACGGAAGAGACCCAGTACTTC.

This chain links TRBV5-4 with TRBJ1-2; the match to TRBD1 covers 8 bases. The CDR3 is 15 amino acids. The germline V gene has CDR1 SGHNT and CDR2 YYREEE (reference sequence). Trimming removed 4 bases from V and 3 bases from J; junction bases left unmatched: 8. As DNA, the CDR3 is TGTGCCAGCAGCCCCAGCCAGGGGGCTTACTATGGCTACACCTTC. It yields the protein CASSPSQGAYYGYTF.

This clone has just one count. The rearrangement uses TRBV6-5 and TRBJ1-2; D is undetermined. The ends were cut back, 0 bases at V and 2 bases at J, with 10 bases in the middle. CDR3 size: 15 residues. Looked up from germline, CDR1 is MNHEY and CDR2 is SVGAGI. CDR3 bases: TGTGCCAGCAGTTACTCCCAAATCATCAACTATGGCTACACCTTC. This translates into CASSYSQIINYGYTF.

Written as DNA, the CDR3 is TGCGCCAGCAGCCAAGAGGAGGACAGGGCCTATGGCTACACCTTC. This sequence encodes CASSQEEDRAYGYTF. The gene calls are TRBV4-3 and TRBJ1-2; TRBD1 agrees at 8 bases. CDR1 and CDR2 from the germline V gene are LGHNA and YSLEER. Trimming cost V 0 bases and J 4 bases; bases outside gene matches: 4. CDR3 length equals 15 residues.